The source of this T cell receptor beta chain is a study of blood T cell repertoires in COVID-19. Across the study: Sources were T cells, B-cell-depleted T cells, or PBMCs; the material itself was cDNA or gDNA.

This clone occurred once. As originally analysed: Estimated nucleated cell counts came from reference gene primer amplification. TCRdb keeps only in-frame clones here, not all; method: immunoSEQ multiplex PCR. D and trimming come from the DNA, and the V and J calls and clone size come from that table. The sample comprises 200,000 to 250,000 clones, over 75% of which are singletons, and 3% to 4% rests with the top ten. Germline assignment: CDR1 SGHKS and CDR2 YYEKEE (reference sequence). V dropped 2 bases and J dropped 6; count of bases not matched to a gene: 4. The CDR3 totals 13 residues. Donors of Cohort 3 who recovered were those that had two negative PCRs, clearance, or symptom resolution.

The receptor's source is a woman aged 55-70 years who had recovered from COVID-19. The rearrangement links TRBV5-5 to TRBJ2-7; 8 bases are shared with TRBD2. Sample: PBMCs or T cells enriched from blood (not recorded which). CDR3 in amino acids: CASSLETSVEQYF. The CDR3, as DNA: TGTGCCAGCAGCTTAGAGACTAGCGTCGAGCAGTACTTC.